Given below is one TCR beta chain in context. Germline and junction disagree at one end, which may indicate a read error. A second PCR, run for about 7 to 11 cycles, used a sample-barcoded 5' primer plus a J-beta primer mix. TCRdb processed the 5' RACE reads anew with MiXCR; each CDR3 protein has one entry. The sample yields around 990,000 distinct CDR3 sequences, under 30% seen once. The data belong to a study of blood T cells in healthy people across ages. The CDR3 covers 14 residues. Germline V gene sequence: CDR1 KGHSH, CDR2 LQKENI. This same sample was also taken into another study, of T cells of mothers and their children. That study adds: Added by the second PCR's M1S primer were sample barcodes and 2-4 random nucleotides. Similar effects of thymic selection on TCR recombination output were recorded in related and unrelated pairs.

The receptor was isolated from a girl aged 2-10 years in good health. The specimen sequenced was blood. The rearrangement uses TRBV18 and TRBJ2-1; no reliable D call. The J call may be mistaken, given a closer DNA end match to TRBJ2-5. CDR3 DNA: TGTGCCCGCTCACCACCAAACGAGTACGAGACCCAGTACTTC. Translation: CARSPPNEYETQYF.